This T cell receptor beta chain was documented in a study of blood T cell repertoires in COVID-19 (dated by TCRdb to about 2020). Describing the broader study: The collaborator samples originated in the United States, Italy and Spain and spanned the acute and convalescent phases of COVID-19. The prospective study material was composed of cDNA or gDNA derived from T cells, B-cell-depleted T cells, or PBMCs. Subjects who had been exposed to COVID-19, were actively infected with it, or had recovered from it provided the deeply sampled blood TCRbeta repertoires that made up the dataset. A freely available public database, intended as a resource for researchers studying the immune response to SARS-CoV-2, is where the repertoires were released. Samples were obtained from the ongoing ImmuneRACE study (first 160 participants) and from over a thousand subjects provided by 6 global collaborators. Nearly every sample came with metadata listing a de-identified subject ID, COVID-19 status, age in years and sex. Where available, HLA class I and class II types were taken from metadata supplied by the sample provider and were not determined by assay-based typing. The investigation overall reported the following: The quantity of clinical and demographic metadata differed by source and by participant and was supplied without curation.

The collaborating institutions used their own protocols to collect whole blood in K2EDTA tubes. Collaborator samples were shipped for TCRbeta analysis as frozen whole blood, isolated PBMCs, or DNA extracted from either sample type. TCRbeta CDR3 regions were amplified from genomic DNA by means of the immunoSEQ Assay, a bias-controlled multiplex PCR. The study's processing was this. The number of nucleated cells in each sample was estimated from the amplification of reference gene primers within the assay. To quantify the absolute abundance of each unique TCRbeta CDR3 rearrangement, sequence reads were collapsed and filtered. For each sample, productive Simpson clonality was calculated as the square root of Simpson's diversity index over productive rearrangements. Sourced from immuneACCESS, this table was stored by TCRdb with only in-frame sequences that have V and J called. A share of the clones is absent; for the studies checked, an unresolved V gene accounts for under half, and the remainder has no known explanation. V, J and clone size are those of that table, while D and trimming were read from the DNA. The sample table shows 150,000 to 200,000 clones, and 70% to 90% are seen once. About 5% of the sample belongs to the ten largest clones.

Worth noting for this clone: The antigen it binds to is not known. There are no base qualities to consult, and no much larger clone falls within one base.

The germline V end is reduced by 0 bases and the J end by 7 bases; junction bases left unmatched: 3. Based on the germline V gene (reference sequence), the CDR1 and CDR2 sequences are GTSNPN and SVGIG. From cysteine to phenylalanine, the CDR3 is 13 amino acids long. The read is trimmed to its CDR3 DNA, 39 bases read in frame from base 1. The sample consisted of peripheral blood. The rearranged chain carries TRBV30 and TRBJ2-1; the central 7 bases match TRBD2. This sequence was found in a human donor in a cohort sampled during active COVID-19. In nucleotide form, the sequence is TGTGCCTGGAGTGTACGGGGAGGGAATGAGCAGTTCTTC. This yields the protein CAWSVRGGNEQFF.